The rows below give T cell receptor beta chains drawn from one sample of a study of blood T cell repertoires in COVID-19. Here immunoSEQ multiplex PCR was the method, and the copy in TCRdb shows in-frame clones only, minus some. The sample records about 180,000 clones, 75% to 90% being singletons. Sequencing was performed on peripheral blood. The source of these receptors is a woman aged 40 to 50 with COVID-19, enrolled during active disease. Both conserved end residues are part of each CDR3. The order of the fields is CDR3 protein, CDR3 DNA, D gene, clone size, V gene, J gene. A D gene is named only where the DNA matches it firmly. Part of the rows lack a size; the others show once, few, many or a class for expanded clones.

CDR3 protein: CASSLARGRSTDTQYF
CDR3 DNA: TGTGCCAGCAGCTTGGCCCGGGGGAGGAGCACAGATACGCAGTATTTT
D gene: .
clone size: .
V gene: TRBV5-4
J gene: TRBJ2-3

CDR3 protein: CASSSEPGTGKTEAFF
CDR3 DNA: TGTGCCAGCAGCTCCGAACCCGGGACAGGAAAAACTGAAGCTTTCTTT
D gene: TRBD1
clone size: .
V gene: TRBV7-9
J gene: TRBJ1-1

CDR3 protein: CASSLGTSSLNTEAFF
CDR3 DNA: TGTGCCAGCAGCTTGGGAACATCTTCCTTGAACACTGAAGCTTTCTTT
D gene: .
clone size: .
V gene: TRBV5-4
J gene: TRBJ1-1

CDR3 protein: CASRDGGGTNEQYF
CDR3 DNA: TGTGCCAGCAGGGACGGTGGGGGGACGAACGAGCAGTACTTC
D gene: .
clone size: .
V gene: TRBV6-6
J gene: TRBJ2-7

CDR3 protein: CASSASDRRLEMMFF
CDR3 DNA: TGCGCCAGCAGCGCCTCGGACAGACGACTTGAAATGATGTTTTTT
D gene: .
clone size: .
V gene: TRBV4-1
J gene: TRBJ1-4

CDR3 protein: CASSQKPGLAVARSDTQYF
CDR3 DNA: TGCGCCAGCAGCCAGAAACCGGGACTAGCGGTAGCCCGCTCAGATACGCAGTATTTT
D gene: TRBD2
clone size: .
V gene: TRBV5-1
J gene: TRBJ2-3

CDR3 protein: CASRVGTNNNSPLHF
CDR3 DNA: TGTGCCAGCAGGGTCGGGACAAACAATAATTCACCCCTCCACTTT
D gene: .
clone size: .
V gene: TRBV7-9
J gene: TRBJ1-6

CDR3 protein: CASSKRTGENYGYTF
CDR3 DNA: TGCGCCAGCAGCAAACGGACAGGGGAGAACTATGGCTACACCTTC
D gene: TRBD1
clone size: .
V gene: TRBV5-1
J gene: TRBJ1-2

CDR3 protein: CASTKDRPLNTEAFF
CDR3 DNA: TGTGCCAGCACCAAAGACAGGCCCTTGAACACTGAAGCTTTCTTT
D gene: .
clone size: .
V gene: TRBV6-5
J gene: TRBJ1-1

CDR3 protein: CASSFATDSTEAFF
CDR3 DNA: TGTGCCAGCAGCTTTGCGACAGATTCCACTGAAGCTTTCTTT
D gene: .
clone size: .
V gene: TRBV5-5
J gene: TRBJ1-1

CDR3 protein: CASQSGSANIQYF
CDR3 DNA: TGCGCCAGCCAGTCAGGGTCTGCGAACATTCAGTACTTC
D gene: .
clone size: .
V gene: TRBV5-1
J gene: TRBJ2-4

CDR3 protein: CASSLSRDSPLHF
CDR3 DNA: TGTGCCAGCAGTTTATCGAGAGATTCACCCCTCCACTTT
D gene: .
clone size: .
V gene: TRBV27
J gene: TRBJ1-6

CDR3 protein: CASSERESGANVLTF
CDR3 DNA: TGTGCCAGCAGTGAGAGGGAGTCTGGGGCCAACGTCCTGACTTTC
D gene: .
clone size: .
V gene: TRBV2
J gene: TRBJ2-6

CDR3 protein: CASSPFGGLVTEAFF
CDR3 DNA: TGTGCCAGCAGCCCCTTCGGAGGACTGGTCACTGAAGCTTTCTTT
D gene: .
clone size: once
V gene: TRBV7-2
J gene: TRBJ1-1

CDR3 protein: CASSVDNREETQYF
CDR3 DNA: TGTGCCAGCAGCGTAGATAACAGGGAAGAGACCCAGTACTTC
D gene: .
clone size: .
V gene: TRBV9
J gene: TRBJ2-5

CDR3 protein: CASSPPSGSSYNEQFF
CDR3 DNA: TGTGCCAGCAGCCCCCCCAGCGGATCCTCCTACAATGAGCAGTTCTTC
D gene: .
clone size: .
V gene: TRBV7-9
J gene: TRBJ2-1

CDR3 protein: CASSRSRPPYEQYF
CDR3 DNA: TGTGCCAGCAGCAGATCCCGTCCTCCTTACGAGCAGTACTTC
D gene: .
clone size: .
V gene: TRBV28
J gene: TRBJ2-7

CDR3 protein: CSVRADYYEQYF
CDR3 DNA: TGCAGCGTAAGGGCGGACTACTACGAGCAGTACTTC
D gene: .
clone size: .
V gene: TRBV29-1
J gene: TRBJ2-7

CDR3 protein: CASSEATRKVYGYTF
CDR3 DNA: TGTGCCAGCAGTGAAGCGACGAGGAAGGTGTATGGCTACACCTTC
D gene: .
clone size: .
V gene: TRBV6-1
J gene: TRBJ1-2

CDR3 protein: CASSVTGRNTEAFF
CDR3 DNA: TGCGCCAGCAGCGTGACAGGACGAAACACTGAAGCTTTCTTT
D gene: .
clone size: .
V gene: TRBV5-1
J gene: TRBJ1-1

CDR3 protein: CASSYIPMNTEAFF
CDR3 DNA: TGTGCCAGCAGTTACATCCCCATGAACACTGAAGCTTTCTTT
D gene: .
clone size: .
V gene: TRBV6-5
J gene: TRBJ1-1

CDR3 protein: CASSQESAGSGRALHF
CDR3 DNA: TGCGCCAGCAGCCAAGAATCGGCAGGGTCCGGTCGGGCCCTCCACTTT
D gene: .
clone size: .
V gene: TRBV4-1
J gene: TRBJ1-6

CDR3 protein: CASNPGTGWGDTQYF
CDR3 DNA: TGTGCCAGCAATCCCGGGACAGGGTGGGGGGATACGCAGTATTTT
D gene: TRBD1
clone size: .
V gene: TRBV28
J gene: TRBJ2-3

CDR3 protein: CASTPGTYEQYF
CDR3 DNA: TGTGCCAGCACCCCAGGAACCTACGAGCAGTACTTC
D gene: .
clone size: .
V gene: TRBV6-5
J gene: TRBJ2-7

CDR3 protein: CSATGGETQYF
CDR3 DNA: TGCAGTGCTACAGGGGGGGAGACCCAGTACTTC
D gene: .
clone size: .
V gene: TRBV20-1
J gene: TRBJ2-5

CDR3 protein: CASSLKYDIEAFF
CDR3 DNA: TGTGCCAGCAGTTTAAAATACGACATAGAAGCTTTCTTT
D gene: .
clone size: .
V gene: TRBV28
J gene: TRBJ1-1

CDR3 protein: CASSGYEGGGELFF
CDR3 DNA: TGTGCCAGCAGCGGTTACGAGGGCGGCGGGGAGCTGTTTTTT
D gene: .
clone size: .
V gene: TRBV7-9
J gene: TRBJ2-2

CDR3 protein: CATMGAQGAGSPLHF
CDR3 DNA: TGTGCCACCATGGGGGCACAGGGTGCGGGTTCACCCCTCCACTTT
D gene: .
clone size: .
V gene: TRBV15
J gene: TRBJ1-6

CDR3 protein: CASSQTSGGRGYEQYF
CDR3 DNA: TGTGCCAGCAGCCAGACTAGCGGGGGGCGGGGCTACGAGCAGTACTTC
D gene: TRBD2
clone size: .
V gene: TRBV27
J gene: TRBJ2-7

CDR3 protein: CASSEVRQKLNEKLFF
CDR3 DNA: TGTGCCAGCAGTGAAGTCAGGCAGAAGCTTAATGAAAAACTGTTTTTT
D gene: .
clone size: .
V gene: TRBV2
J gene: TRBJ1-4

CDR3 protein: CASKLKEFPNYGYTF
CDR3 DNA: TGTGCCAGCAAGTTAAAGGAGTTCCCAAACTATGGCTACACCTTC
D gene: .
clone size: .
V gene: TRBV6-5
J gene: TRBJ1-2

CDR3 protein: CASSEASRGSYGYTF
CDR3 DNA: TGTGCCAGCAGTGAAGCGTCCAGGGGTAGTTATGGCTACACCTTC
D gene: .
clone size: .
V gene: TRBV6-1
J gene: TRBJ1-2

CDR3 protein: CASSPRTLTGELFF
CDR3 DNA: TGCGCCAGCAGTCCCCGGACATTGACCGGGGAGCTGTTTTTT
D gene: .
clone size: .
V gene: TRBV10-1
J gene: TRBJ2-2

CDR3 protein: CASSSPGTGAALEQFF
CDR3 DNA: TGTGCCAGCAGTTCTCCCGGGACAGGGGCCGCCCTGGAGCAGTTCTTC
D gene: TRBD1
clone size: .
V gene: TRBV27
J gene: TRBJ2-1

CDR3 protein: CASSLLGQSYGSGYTF
CDR3 DNA: TGTGCCAGTAGTCTACTCGGACAATCCTATGGTAGTGGCTACACCTTC
D gene: .
clone size: .
V gene: TRBV19
J gene: TRBJ1-2

CDR3 protein: CASSPTGLYGYTF
CDR3 DNA: TGTGCCAGCAGCCCGACAGGCTTATATGGCTACACCTTC
D gene: .
clone size: once
V gene: TRBV3-1/TRBV3-2
J gene: TRBJ1-2

CDR3 protein: CASRQGPPNEQFF
CDR3 DNA: TGTGCCAGCAGACAGGGCCCACCCAATGAGCAGTTCTTC
D gene: .
clone size: .
V gene: TRBV6-5
J gene: TRBJ2-1

CDR3 protein: CASSPRTINTYEQYF
CDR3 DNA: TGTGCCAGCAGCCCCAGGACTATTAATACCTACGAGCAGTACTTC
D gene: .
clone size: .
V gene: TRBV6-5
J gene: TRBJ2-7

CDR3 protein: CASSSRQGNQPQHF
CDR3 DNA: TGTGCCAGCAGCTCACGACAGGGGAATCAGCCCCAGCATTTT
D gene: TRBD1
clone size: few
V gene: TRBV7-2
J gene: TRBJ1-5

CDR3 protein: CASSLDRNQPQHF
CDR3 DNA: TGTGCCAGCAGTTTGGACAGAAATCAGCCCCAGCATTTT
D gene: .
clone size: once
V gene: TRBV28
J gene: TRBJ1-5

CDR3 protein: CASSPQPTGISYEQYF
CDR3 DNA: TGCGCCAGCAGCCCCCAACCGACAGGGATTAGCTACGAGCAGTACTTC
D gene: TRBD1
clone size: .
V gene: TRBV4-1
J gene: TRBJ2-7

CDR3 protein: CASSLVTGTSTDTQYF
CDR3 DNA: TGTGCCAGCAGCTTAGTTACGGGAACTAGCACAGATACGCAGTATTTT
D gene: .
clone size: .
V gene: TRBV11-2
J gene: TRBJ2-3

CDR3 protein: CASSLSGRVSGELFF
CDR3 DNA: TGCGCCAGCAGCTTAAGCGGGAGGGTCTCCGGGGAGCTGTTTTTT
D gene: TRBD2
clone size: .
V gene: TRBV5-1
J gene: TRBJ2-2

CDR3 protein: CASSWKRQLTASNYGYTF
CDR3 DNA: TGCGCCAGCAGCTGGAAACGACAGTTAACCGCCTCTAACTATGGCTACACCTTC
D gene: .
clone size: .
V gene: TRBV5-1
J gene: TRBJ1-2

CDR3 protein: CASSPPGPQHF
CDR3 DNA: TGTGCCAGCAGTCCCCCCGGGCCCCAGCATTTT
D gene: .
clone size: .
V gene: TRBV6-6
J gene: TRBJ1-5

CDR3 protein: CASSEWGGSGNQPQHF
CDR3 DNA: TGTGCCAGCAGTGAATGGGGGGGATCAGGGAATCAGCCCCAGCATTTT
D gene: .
clone size: .
V gene: TRBV6-1
J gene: TRBJ1-5

CDR3 protein: CAISESGVEQYF
CDR3 DNA: TGTGCCATCAGTGAGTCCGGGGTCGAGCAGTACTTC
D gene: .
clone size: .
V gene: TRBV10-3
J gene: TRBJ2-7

CDR3 protein: CASSESGEETQYF
CDR3 DNA: TGTGCCAGCAGTGAATCAGGGGAGGAGACCCAGTACTTC
D gene: .
clone size: .
V gene: TRBV6-1
J gene: TRBJ2-5

CDR3 protein: CASRKGITYEQYF
CDR3 DNA: TGTGCCTCCAGGAAGGGGATTACCTACGAGCAGTACTTC
D gene: .
clone size: .
V gene: TRBV19
J gene: TRBJ2-7

CDR3 protein: CASTPGTASTDTQYF
CDR3 DNA: TGTGCCAGCACCCCCGGGACAGCTAGCACAGATACGCAGTATTTT
D gene: TRBD1
clone size: few
V gene: TRBV7-2
J gene: TRBJ2-3

CDR3 protein: CASSRWDIEKLFF
CDR3 DNA: TGTGCCAGCAGCCGATGGGACATCGAAAAACTGTTTTTT
D gene: .
clone size: .
V gene: TRBV7-9
J gene: TRBJ1-4

CDR3 protein: CASSLAISGGGYEQFF
CDR3 DNA: TGTGCCAGCAGCTTGGCGATTAGCGGGGGAGGATATGAGCAGTTCTTC
D gene: TRBD2
clone size: .
V gene: TRBV5-4
J gene: TRBJ2-1

CDR3 protein: CASSELGQGYEQYF
CDR3 DNA: TGTGCCAGCAGTGAATTGGGACAGGGCTACGAGCAGTACTTC
D gene: TRBD1
clone size: .
V gene: TRBV6-1
J gene: TRBJ2-7

CDR3 protein: CASSAASGETQYF
CDR3 DNA: TGTGCCAGCAGTGCCGCCTCCGGAGAGACCCAGTACTTC
D gene: .
clone size: .
V gene: TRBV12-3/TRBV12-4
J gene: TRBJ2-5